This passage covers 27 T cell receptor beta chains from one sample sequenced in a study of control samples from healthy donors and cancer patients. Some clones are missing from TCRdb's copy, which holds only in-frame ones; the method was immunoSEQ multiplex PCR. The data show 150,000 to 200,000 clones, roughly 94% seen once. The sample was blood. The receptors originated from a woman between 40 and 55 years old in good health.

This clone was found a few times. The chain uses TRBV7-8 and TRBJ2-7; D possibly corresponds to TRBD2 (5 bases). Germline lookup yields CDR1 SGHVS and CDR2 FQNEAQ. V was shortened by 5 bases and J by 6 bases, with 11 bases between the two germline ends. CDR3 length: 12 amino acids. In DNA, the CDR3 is TGTGCCAGCAGCGCAGGACTCTCCGAGCAGTACTTC. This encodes CASSAGLSEQYF.

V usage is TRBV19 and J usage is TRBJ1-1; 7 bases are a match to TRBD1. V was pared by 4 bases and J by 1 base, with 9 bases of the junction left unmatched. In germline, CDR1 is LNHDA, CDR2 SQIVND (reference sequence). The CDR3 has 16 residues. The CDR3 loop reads CASSKDRQIPNTEAFF. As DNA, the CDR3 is TGTGCCAGTAGTAAGGACAGGCAAATACCGAACACTGAAGCTTTCTTT. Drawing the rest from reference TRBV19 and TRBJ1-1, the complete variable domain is DGGITQSPKYLFRKEGQNVTLSCEQNLNHDAMYWYRQDPGQGLRLIYYSQIVNDFQKGDIAEGYSVSREKKESFPLTVTSAQKNPTAFYLCASSKDRQIPNTEAFFGQGTRLTVV.

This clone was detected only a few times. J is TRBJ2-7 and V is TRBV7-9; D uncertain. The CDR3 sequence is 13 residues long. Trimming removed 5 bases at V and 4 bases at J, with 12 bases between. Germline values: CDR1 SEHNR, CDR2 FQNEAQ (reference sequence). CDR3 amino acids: CASSPRRRYEQYF. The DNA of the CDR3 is TGTGCCAGCAGCCCCCGTCGGAGATACGAGCAGTACTTC.

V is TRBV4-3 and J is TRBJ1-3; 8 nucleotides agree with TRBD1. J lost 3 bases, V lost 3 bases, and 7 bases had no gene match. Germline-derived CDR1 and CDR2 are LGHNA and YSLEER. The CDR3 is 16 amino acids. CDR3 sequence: CASSQAQGVGGNTIYF. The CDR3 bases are TGCGCCAGCAGCCAGGCACAGGGGGTGGGTGGAAACACCATATATTTT.

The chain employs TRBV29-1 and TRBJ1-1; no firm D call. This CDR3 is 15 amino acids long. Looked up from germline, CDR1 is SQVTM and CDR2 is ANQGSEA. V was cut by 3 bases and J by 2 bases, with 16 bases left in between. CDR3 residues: CSVEGRTFPNTEAFF. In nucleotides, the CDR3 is TGCAGCGTTGAGGGAAGGACCTTCCCTAACACTGAAGCTTTCTTT.

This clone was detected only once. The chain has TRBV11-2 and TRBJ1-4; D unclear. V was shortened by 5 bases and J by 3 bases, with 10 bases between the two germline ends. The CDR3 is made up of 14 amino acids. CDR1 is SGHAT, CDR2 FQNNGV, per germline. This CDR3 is CASSGSAANEKLFF. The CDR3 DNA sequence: TGTGCCAGCAGCGGGAGCGCGGCTAATGAAAAACTGTTTTTT.

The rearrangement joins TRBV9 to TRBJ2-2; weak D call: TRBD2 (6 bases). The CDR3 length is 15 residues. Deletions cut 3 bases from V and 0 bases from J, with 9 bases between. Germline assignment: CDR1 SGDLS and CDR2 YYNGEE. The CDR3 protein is CASSAGLPNTGELFF. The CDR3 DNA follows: TGTGCCAGCAGCGCGGGACTCCCGAACACCGGGGAGCTGTTTTTT.

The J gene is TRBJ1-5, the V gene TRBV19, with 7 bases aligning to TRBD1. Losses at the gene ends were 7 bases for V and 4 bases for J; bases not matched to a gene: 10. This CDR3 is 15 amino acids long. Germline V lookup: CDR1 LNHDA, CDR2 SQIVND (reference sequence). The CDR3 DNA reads TGTGCCAGTAAATCGCAGGGGGGATCAAATCAGCCCCAGCATTTT. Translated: CASKSQGGSNQPQHF.

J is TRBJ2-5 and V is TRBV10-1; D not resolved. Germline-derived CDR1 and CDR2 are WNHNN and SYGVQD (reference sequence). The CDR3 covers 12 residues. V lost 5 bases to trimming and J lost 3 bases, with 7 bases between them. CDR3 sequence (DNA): TGCGCCAGCAGTCCGAATAAAGAGACCCAGTACTTC. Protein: CASSPNKETQYF.

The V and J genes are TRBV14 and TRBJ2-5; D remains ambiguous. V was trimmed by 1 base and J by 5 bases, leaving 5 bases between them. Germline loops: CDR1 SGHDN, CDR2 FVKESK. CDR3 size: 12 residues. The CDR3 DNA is TGTGCCAGCAGCCAAGTACGCGAGACCCAGTACTTC. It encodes CASSQVRETQYF.

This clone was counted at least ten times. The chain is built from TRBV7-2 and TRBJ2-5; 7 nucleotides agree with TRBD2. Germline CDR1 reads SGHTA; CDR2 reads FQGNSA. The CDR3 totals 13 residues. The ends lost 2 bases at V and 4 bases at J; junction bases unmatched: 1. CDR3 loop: CASSLTGGETQYF. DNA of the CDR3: TGTGCCAGCAGCTTAACGGGGGGAGAGACCCAGTACTTC.

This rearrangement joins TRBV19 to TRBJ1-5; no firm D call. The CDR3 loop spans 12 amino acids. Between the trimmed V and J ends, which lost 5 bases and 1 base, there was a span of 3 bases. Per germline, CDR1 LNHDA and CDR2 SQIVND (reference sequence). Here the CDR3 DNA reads TGTGCCAGTAGTGAAAGCAATCAGCCCCAGCATTTT. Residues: CASSESNQPQHF.

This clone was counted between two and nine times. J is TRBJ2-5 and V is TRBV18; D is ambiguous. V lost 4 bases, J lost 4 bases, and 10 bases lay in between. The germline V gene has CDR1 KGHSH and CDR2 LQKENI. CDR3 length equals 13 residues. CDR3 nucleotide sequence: TGTGCCAGCTCACTGCAAAAGTCAGAGACCCAGTACTTC. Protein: CASSLQKSETQYF.

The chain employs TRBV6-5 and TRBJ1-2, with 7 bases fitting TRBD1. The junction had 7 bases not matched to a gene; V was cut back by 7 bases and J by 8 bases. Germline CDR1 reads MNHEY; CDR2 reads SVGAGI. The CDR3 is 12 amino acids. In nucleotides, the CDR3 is TGTGCCAGCATCGACAGGGTCTCCGGCTACACCTTC. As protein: CASIDRVSGYTF.

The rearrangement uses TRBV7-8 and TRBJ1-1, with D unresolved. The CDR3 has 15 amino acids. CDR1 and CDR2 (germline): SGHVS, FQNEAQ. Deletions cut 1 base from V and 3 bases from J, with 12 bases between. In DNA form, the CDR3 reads TGTGCCAGCAGCTTAGGTTGGGGATCCTACACTGAAGCTTTCTTT. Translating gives CASSLGWGSYTEAFF.

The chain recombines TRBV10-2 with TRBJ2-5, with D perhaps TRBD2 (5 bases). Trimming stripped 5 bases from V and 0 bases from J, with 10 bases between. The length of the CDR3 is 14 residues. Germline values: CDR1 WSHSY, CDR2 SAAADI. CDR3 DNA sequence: TGCGCCAGCAGTCGGAGGCCCGACCAAGAGACCCAGTACTTC. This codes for CASSRRPDQETQYF.

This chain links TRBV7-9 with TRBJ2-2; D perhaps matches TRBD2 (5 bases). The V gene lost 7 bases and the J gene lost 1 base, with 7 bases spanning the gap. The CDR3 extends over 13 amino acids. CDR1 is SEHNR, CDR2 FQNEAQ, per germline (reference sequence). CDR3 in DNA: TGTGCCAGCAATCGGGGGAACACCGGGGAGCTGTTTTTT. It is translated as CASNRGNTGELFF.

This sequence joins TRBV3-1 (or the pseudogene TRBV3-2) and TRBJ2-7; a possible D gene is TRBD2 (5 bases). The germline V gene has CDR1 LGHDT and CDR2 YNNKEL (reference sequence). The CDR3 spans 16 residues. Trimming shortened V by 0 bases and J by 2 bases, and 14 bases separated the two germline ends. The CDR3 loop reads CASSQDRIARAYEQYF. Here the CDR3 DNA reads TGTGCCAGCAGCCAAGATCGAATAGCGAGAGCCTACGAGCAGTACTTC.

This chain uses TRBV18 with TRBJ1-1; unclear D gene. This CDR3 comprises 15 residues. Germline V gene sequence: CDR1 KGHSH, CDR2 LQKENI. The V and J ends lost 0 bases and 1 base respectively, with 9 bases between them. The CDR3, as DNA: TGTGCCAGCTCACCACCTCGTCCCTCGAACACTGAAGCTTTCTTT. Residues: CASSPPRPSNTEAFF.

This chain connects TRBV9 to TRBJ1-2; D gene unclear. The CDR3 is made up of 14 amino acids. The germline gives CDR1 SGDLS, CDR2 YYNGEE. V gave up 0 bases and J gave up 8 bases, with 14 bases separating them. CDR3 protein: CASSVGWGLEGYTF. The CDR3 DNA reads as TGTGCCAGCAGCGTAGGGTGGGGATTGGAGGGCTACACCTTC.

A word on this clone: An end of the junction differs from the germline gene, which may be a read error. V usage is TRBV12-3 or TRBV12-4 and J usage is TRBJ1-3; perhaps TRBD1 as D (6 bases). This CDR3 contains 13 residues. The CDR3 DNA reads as TGTGCCAGCAATTTAGGGGGGCATAACACCATATATTTT. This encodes CASNLGGHNTIYF.

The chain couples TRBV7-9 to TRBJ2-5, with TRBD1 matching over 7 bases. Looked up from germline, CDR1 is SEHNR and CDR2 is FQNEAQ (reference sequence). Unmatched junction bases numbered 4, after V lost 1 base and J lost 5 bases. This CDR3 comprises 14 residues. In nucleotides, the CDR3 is TGTGCCAGCAGCTTAGATTCGGGACAGGAGACCCAGTACTTC. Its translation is CASSLDSGQETQYF.

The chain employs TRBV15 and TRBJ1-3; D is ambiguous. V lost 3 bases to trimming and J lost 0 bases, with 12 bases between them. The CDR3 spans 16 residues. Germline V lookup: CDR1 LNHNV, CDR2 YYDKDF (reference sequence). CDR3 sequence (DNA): TGTGCCACCAGCAGTAAAAGGGAGGTCTCTGGAAACACCATATATTTT. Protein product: CATSSKREVSGNTIYF. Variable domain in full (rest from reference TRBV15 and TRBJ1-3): DAMVIQNPRYQVTQFGKPVTLSCSQTLNHNVMYWYQQKSSQAPKLLFHYYDKDFNNEADTPDNFQSRRPNTSFCFLDIRSPGLGDTAMYLCATSSKREVSGNTIYFGEGSWLTVV.

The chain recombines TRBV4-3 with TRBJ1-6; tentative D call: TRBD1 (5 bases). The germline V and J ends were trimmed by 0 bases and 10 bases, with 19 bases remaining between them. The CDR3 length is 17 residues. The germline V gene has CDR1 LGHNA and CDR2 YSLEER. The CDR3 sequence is CASSQDLTSGVKSPLHF. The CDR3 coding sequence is TGCGCCAGCAGCCAAGATCTCACGTCGGGGGTGAAATCACCCCTCCACTTT.

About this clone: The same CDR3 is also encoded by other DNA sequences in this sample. CDR3 nucleotide sequence: TGCAGTGCTAGCGGGGAGACCCAGTACTTC. This gives the protein CSASGETQYF. This chain connects TRBV20-1 to TRBJ2-5; D gene uncertain. This CDR3 comprises 10 residues. CDR1 and CDR2 from the germline V gene are DFQATT and SNEGSKA (reference sequence). Trimming removed 3 bases from V and 5 bases from J, with 4 bases in between.

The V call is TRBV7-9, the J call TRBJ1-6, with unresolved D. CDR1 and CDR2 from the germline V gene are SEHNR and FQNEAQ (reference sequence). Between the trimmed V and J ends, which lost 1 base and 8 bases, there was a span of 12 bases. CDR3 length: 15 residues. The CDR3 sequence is CASSLGQAPYSPLHF. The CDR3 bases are TGTGCCAGCAGCTTAGGGCAGGCCCCGTATTCACCCCTCCACTTT.

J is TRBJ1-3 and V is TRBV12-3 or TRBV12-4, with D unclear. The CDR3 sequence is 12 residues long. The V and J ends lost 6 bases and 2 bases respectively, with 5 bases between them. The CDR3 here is CASRKTGNTIYF. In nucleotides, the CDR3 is TGTGCCAGCAGAAAGACTGGAAACACCATATATTTT.